These 32 T cell receptor beta chains originate from one sample sequenced in a study of T cells after yellow fever vaccination (dated by TCRdb to about 2019). The method was 5' RACE. Sequencing relied on an Illumina NovaSeq 6000. TCRdb reworked the public reads: Q25 trimming with fastp, MiXCR clone assembly, productive beta chains retained. Rows with one shared CDR3 protein collapse into an entry with the most common genes and DNA. Present in this sample are 150,000 to 200,000 distinct CDR3 sequences, approximately 10% of which were seen just once. The leading ten clones occupy around 40% of the sample. The label giving this sample's treatment or condition can be read as: live attenuated yellow fever vaccine strain. Sample: CD8+ T cells sorted from PBMCs, taken 45 days after the yellow fever booster vaccination. All receptors come from a man between 18 and 35 years old who received the YFV17D yellow fever vaccine.

The V and J genes are TRBV10-3 and TRBJ2-7; D is possibly TRBD1 (5 bases). The CDR3 length is 13 residues. Trimming left V 4 bases short and J 5 bases short, with 12 bases between. From germline, CDR1 is ENHRY and CDR2 SYGVKD. CDR3 amino acids: CAISGAGIHEQYF. DNA for the CDR3: TGTGCCATCAGTGGTGCAGGGATCCACGAGCAGTACTTC.

The table lists this clonotype with a few counts. The rearrangement joins TRBV12-3 or TRBV12-4 to TRBJ2-5; weak D call: TRBD2 (7 bases). The CDR3 length is 18 residues. The germline V and J ends were trimmed by 2 bases and 4 bases, with 23 bases remaining between them. The CDR3: CASSLIGGAVRAGETQYF. The CDR3 DNA reads TGTGCCAGCAGTTTAATTGGGGGGGCCGTTCGAGCGGGAGAGACCCAGTACTTC.

This clonotype came up a few times. J is TRBJ2-1 and V is TRBV5-1; D unresolved. Germline CDR1 and CDR2: SGHRS and YFSETQ. The V end lost 10 bases, the J end lost 5 bases, and 1 base lay between the germline ends. This CDR3 has 8 residues. CDR3 coding DNA: TGCGCCGACAATGAGCAGTTCTTC. Its translation: CADNEQFF.

CDR3 nucleotides: TGCGCCACTCGGGTGGGGAATGAAATCACTGAAGCTTTCTTT. Translation: CATRVGNEITEAFF. The chain couples TRBV10-2 to TRBJ1-1; no clear D gene. The CDR3 is 14 residues long. Between the trimmed V and J ends, which lost 10 bases and 4 bases, there was a span of 19 bases. CDR1 and CDR2 (germline): WSHSY, SAAADI.

This clonotype was seen a handful of times. In nucleotides, the CDR3 is TGTGCCAGTAGTCCGTCGGGCCTTTTAGGCAATCAGCCCCAGCATTTT. The encoded protein is CASSPSGLLGNQPQHF. The chain couples TRBV19 to TRBJ1-5; D not certain. The germline CDR1 and CDR2 sequences are LNHDA and SQIVND (reference sequence). Between the trimmed V and J ends, which lost 5 bases and 2 bases, there was a span of 16 bases. This CDR3 comprises 16 residues. Supplemented by reference TRBV19 and TRBJ1-5, the full variable domain reads DGGITQSPKYLFRKEGQNVTLSCEQNLNHDAMYWYRQDPGQGLRLIYYSQIVNDFQKGDIAEGYSVSREKKESFPLTVTSAQKNPTAFYLCASSPSGLLGNQPQHFGDGTRLSIL.

Ten or more counts support this clonotype. The genes are TRBV6-2 or TRBV6-3 and TRBJ1-1; D is undetermined. In germline, CDR1 is MNHEY, CDR2 SVGEGT. V lost 6 bases to trimming and J lost 5 bases, with 10 bases between them. The CDR3 is 12 residues long. The CDR3 region is CASSSGYTEAFF. DNA of the CDR3: TGTGCCAGCAGCTCCGGGTATACTGAAGCTTTCTTT.

The rearrangement uses TRBV12-3 or TRBV12-4 and TRBJ2-2; D not certain. The V and J ends lost 6 bases and 2 bases respectively, with 10 bases between them. The CDR3 runs to 14 residues. This CDR3 reads CASRAPRNTGELFF. As DNA, the CDR3 is TGTGCCAGCAGGGCTCCGCGTAACACCGGGGAGCTGTTTTTT.

This clonotype has just a few counts. The CDR3 sequence is CASSQGGTPDTQYF. CDR3 in DNA: TGCGCCAGCAGCCAAGGGGGAACTCCAGATACGCAGTATTTT. The rearrangement joins TRBV4-3 to TRBJ2-3; D gene ambiguous. V was pared by 1 base and J by 4 bases, with 9 bases between. The CDR3 runs 14 residues. Germline loops: CDR1 LGHNA, CDR2 YSLEER.

In this sample, this clonotype turned up many times. The chain joins TRBV7-8 to TRBJ2-3; 9 bases agree with TRBD2. Germline V gene sequence: CDR1 SGHVS, CDR2 FQNEAQ. CDR3 length: 16 amino acids. Unmatched junction bases numbered 5, after V lost 4 bases and J lost 0 bases. The CDR3 DNA is TGTGCCAGCAGCTCCTCTAGCGGGGCTAGCACAGATACGCAGTATTTT. It specifies CASSSSSGASTDTQYF.

This clonotype was observed many times. The chain has TRBV6-1 and TRBJ2-1, with 8 bases that match TRBD2. This CDR3 has 15 amino acids. Germline-derived CDR1 and CDR2 are MNHNS and SASEGT. With 2 bases clipped from V and 4 bases from J, the junction kept 4 bases outside the gene matches. The CDR3 protein is CASSENSGGYNEQFF. The CDR3 region has the DNA TGTGCCAGCAGTGAAAACAGCGGGGGATACAATGAGCAGTTCTTC.

The chain couples TRBV28 to TRBJ1-6; no definite D call. Germline CDR1 reads MDHEN; CDR2 reads SYDVKM. V was pared by 3 bases and J by 0 bases, with 9 bases between. This CDR3 is 16 amino acids long. The CDR3 nucleotides are TGTGCCAGCAGTTTGGTCCGGAGCTCCTATAATTCACCCCTCCACTTT. It is translated as CASSLVRSSYNSPLHF. The full variable domain, its missing parts supplied by reference TRBV28 and TRBJ1-6, is DVKVTQSSRYLVKRTGEKVFLECVQDMDHENMFWYRQDPGLGLRLIYFSYDVKMKEKGDIPEGYSVSREKKERFSLILESASTNQTSMYLCASSLVRSSYNSPLHFGNGTRLTVT.

This clonotype was counted only a few times. The rearrangement links TRBV5-6 to TRBJ1-2; D unresolved. Between the trimmed V and J ends, which lost 0 bases and 3 bases, there was a span of 3 bases. Germline values: CDR1 SGHDT, CDR2 YYEEEE. This CDR3 region has 12 residues. The CDR3 is CASSLAYYGYTF. CDR3 DNA sequence: TGTGCCAGCAGCTTGGCATACTATGGCTACACCTTC.

The chain couples TRBV12-3 or TRBV12-4 to TRBJ2-3, with 8 bases fitting TRBD2. This CDR3 contains 17 residues. With V trimmed by 6 bases and J by 3 bases, 14 bases remained unmatched. DNA of the CDR3: TGTGCCAGCAGCTCGGGGTTCTGGCGGGGGGCGACAGATACGCAGTATTTT. It is translated as CASSSGFWRGATDTQYF.

The chain is built from TRBV15 and TRBJ2-2; D ambiguous. The CDR3 has 15 amino acids. Germline CDR1 is LNHNV and CDR2 is YYDKDF (reference sequence). V shed 3 bases and J shed 0 bases, with 8 bases lying between them. The CDR3: CATSRVSSNTGELFF. CDR3 bases: TGTGCCACCAGCAGGGTTTCCTCGAACACCGGGGAGCTGTTTTTT.

The chain has TRBV9 and TRBJ2-2; 9 bases align to TRBD1. CDR1 is SGDLS and CDR2 is YYNGEE in the germline V gene. This CDR3 is 13 amino acids long. V was pared by 5 bases and J by 7 bases, with 3 bases of the junction left unmatched. CDR3 loop: CASSWTGDGELFF. The DNA of the CDR3 is TGTGCCAGCAGTTGGACAGGGGACGGGGAGCTGTTTTTT.

This clonotype has only a few counts. This chain joins TRBV20-1 and TRBJ1-4, with D possibly TRBD1 on 5 matching bases. Trimming removed 3 bases at V and 14 bases at J, with 25 bases between. The CDR3 spans 15 residues. The germline CDR1 and CDR2 sequences are DFQATT and SNEGSKA (reference sequence). The CDR3 is CSARSQDGPIQGLFF. The DNA of the CDR3 is TGCAGTGCTAGGTCACAGGATGGCCCAATCCAAGGGCTGTTTTTT.

The chain combines TRBV19 with TRBJ2-5, with 9 bases fitting TRBD2. Trimming cost V 5 bases and J 0 bases; bases outside gene matches: 7. Germline-derived CDR1 and CDR2 are LNHDA and SQIVND (reference sequence). CDR3 size: 16 residues. CDR3 sequence reads: CASSLVTSGYQETQYF. DNA for the CDR3: TGTGCCAGTAGTTTAGTGACTAGCGGATACCAAGAGACCCAGTACTTC.

This clonotype was seen more than once but under ten times. The J gene is TRBJ2-5, the V gene TRBV19, with 8 bases that match TRBD2. Germline loops: CDR1 LNHDA, CDR2 SQIVND (reference sequence). V lost 5 bases, J lost 0 bases, and 5 bases stayed unmatched. This CDR3 has 15 residues. The CDR3 spells CASSEGSGDQETQYF. The CDR3 DNA follows: TGTGCCAGTAGTGAGGGTAGCGGGGACCAAGAGACCCAGTACTTC.

This clonotype was counted a few times. The CDR3 protein is CSATRGLAGDRDTQYF. In DNA form, the CDR3 reads TGCAGTGCCACGAGGGGACTAGCGGGGGACCGAGATACGCAGTATTTT. The chain uses TRBV20-1 and TRBJ2-3, with 14 bases matching TRBD2. This CDR3 comprises 16 residues. The germline V gene encodes CDR1 DFQATT and CDR2 SNEGSKA (reference sequence). Trimming at V came to 6 bases and at J to 5 bases, leaving 10 bases not matched to a gene.

This clonotype was found a few times. The V and J genes are TRBV4-1 and TRBJ2-2; possibly TRBD2 for D (6 bases). The length of the CDR3 is 17 residues. Germline CDR1 reads MGHRA; CDR2 reads YSYEKL. Trimming left V 1 base short and J 1 base short, with 13 bases between. The CDR3 DNA reads as TGCGCCAGCAGCCAAGCAGGGACTTGGGGGAACACCGGGGAGCTGTTTTTT. Its translation is CASSQAGTWGNTGELFF.

This clonotype showed up just a few times. This chain links TRBV11-2 with TRBJ2-7; 8 nucleotides align to TRBD1. V was clipped by 3 bases and J by 3 bases; unmatched bases: 10. CDR3 length: 16 amino acids. CDR1 SGHAT and CDR2 FQNNGV come from the germline V gene. CDR3 sequence reads: CASSFSVGDRSYEQYF. The CDR3 bases are TGTGCCAGCAGCTTTAGTGTCGGGGACAGGAGCTACGAGCAGTACTTC.

The chain carries TRBV6-2 or TRBV6-3 and TRBJ2-1; no clear D gene. The germline V gene encodes CDR1 MNHEY and CDR2 SVGEGT. V was trimmed by 4 bases and J by 1 base, leaving 14 bases between them. This CDR3 comprises 16 residues. The CDR3 DNA reads TGTGCCAGCAGTTCACGCGACTTGACTTCCTACAATGAGCAGTTCTTC. Residues: CASSSRDLTSYNEQFF.

This clonotype was observed a handful of times. The genes are TRBV27 and TRBJ1-2; TRBD1 is a possible D gene (5 bases). V was shortened by 3 bases and J by 4 bases, with 9 bases between the two germline ends. Germline V gene lookup returns CDR1 MNHEY and CDR2 SMNVEV (reference sequence). The CDR3 is 13 amino acids. The CDR3 sequence is CASSFGRGYGYTF. In DNA, the CDR3 is TGTGCCAGCAGTTTCGGAAGGGGCTATGGCTACACCTTC.

This clonotype was counted many times. DNA of the CDR3: TGTGCCAGCAGCTTACTCGGGAACACTGAAGCTTTCTTT. This sequence encodes CASSLLGNTEAFF. This sequence joins TRBV7-2 and TRBJ1-1, with D hard to call. Per germline, CDR1 SGHTA and CDR2 FQGNSA. The CDR3 totals 13 residues. Trimming cost V 2 bases and J 1 base, with 5 bases left between them.

The chain carries TRBV6-5 and TRBJ2-4; D is perhaps TRBD1 (5 bases). The CDR3 runs to 13 residues. CDR1 and CDR2 from the germline V gene are MNHEY and SVGAGI. The V gene lost 6 bases and the J gene lost 15 bases, with 21 bases spanning the gap. The CDR3 nucleotides are TGTGCCAGCAGACGAAGTTTGACTCAGGACACGTACTTC. Residues: CASRRSLTQDTYF.

This chain connects TRBV6-5 to TRBJ2-3; 9 bases fit TRBD2. The germline gives CDR1 MNHEY, CDR2 SVGAGI. Trimming at V came to 6 bases and at J to 2 bases, leaving 12 bases not matched to a gene. This CDR3 spans 17 amino acids. Written as DNA, the CDR3 is TGTGCCAGCAGCCTGCACGCGACTAGCGGAAACACAGATACGCAGTATTTT. Protein sequence: CASSLHATSGNTDTQYF.

This clonotype was picked up many times. This chain connects TRBV5-1 to TRBJ2-2; D call uncertain. The V end lost 4 bases, the J end lost 6 bases, and 13 bases lay between the germline ends. There are 14 residues in the CDR3. Germline V lookup: CDR1 SGHRS, CDR2 YFSETQ. The CDR3 spells CASSINRAAGELFF. The DNA of the CDR3 is TGCGCCAGCAGCATTAACCGGGCGGCCGGGGAGCTGTTTTTT.

The chain carries TRBV15 and TRBJ2-1; the match to TRBD2 covers 13 bases. V shed 5 bases, J shed 7 bases, and the junction held 5 bases outside the gene matches. The CDR3 is 15 amino acids. Germline V lookup: CDR1 LNHNV, CDR2 YYDKDF (reference sequence). CDR3 in amino acids: CATSGGTSGANEQFF. In DNA, the CDR3 is TGTGCCACCAGCGGCGGGACTAGCGGGGCTAATGAGCAGTTCTTC.

The rearrangement uses TRBV29-1 and TRBJ1-5; 10 bases line up with TRBD1. Germline V CDR1 and CDR2: SQVTM, ANQGSEA. The CDR3 spans 14 residues. Germline trimming cut 5 bases from V and 7 bases from J; bases unmatched to any gene: 8. CDR3 DNA: TGCAGCGTTTCTTTGACAGGGGGCGAGCAGCCCCAGCATTTT. Amino acids: CSVSLTGGEQPQHF.

CDR3 amino acids: CASSVGLVDEQFF. The CDR3 DNA reads as TGTGCCAGCAGCGTGGGCCTTGTTGATGAGCAGTTCTTC. The rearrangement joins TRBV7-8 to TRBJ2-1, with D unresolved. This CDR3 region has 13 residues. Looked up from germline, CDR1 is SGHVS and CDR2 is FQNEAQ. V was trimmed by 5 bases and J by 8 bases, leaving 13 bases between them.

This clonotype was detected only a few times. The V call is TRBV12-3 or TRBV12-4, the J call TRBJ2-3; D gene unclear. V was clipped by 4 bases and J by 6 bases, with 14 bases between them. This CDR3 spans 14 amino acids. The CDR3, as DNA: TGTGCCAGCAGTTCGATCGGAGACGAGGATACGCAGTATTTT. Protein: CASSSIGDEDTQYF.

This clonotype was found a few times. The J gene is TRBJ1-2, the V gene TRBV7-3; D unclear. CDR3 length: 14 amino acids. The V and J ends lost 5 bases and 0 bases respectively, with 10 bases between them. The germline V gene encodes CDR1 SGHTA and CDR2 FQGTGA. CDR3 residues: CASSRGNTNYGYTF. As DNA, the CDR3 is TGTGCCAGCAGCCGCGGGAATACTAACTATGGCTACACCTTC.